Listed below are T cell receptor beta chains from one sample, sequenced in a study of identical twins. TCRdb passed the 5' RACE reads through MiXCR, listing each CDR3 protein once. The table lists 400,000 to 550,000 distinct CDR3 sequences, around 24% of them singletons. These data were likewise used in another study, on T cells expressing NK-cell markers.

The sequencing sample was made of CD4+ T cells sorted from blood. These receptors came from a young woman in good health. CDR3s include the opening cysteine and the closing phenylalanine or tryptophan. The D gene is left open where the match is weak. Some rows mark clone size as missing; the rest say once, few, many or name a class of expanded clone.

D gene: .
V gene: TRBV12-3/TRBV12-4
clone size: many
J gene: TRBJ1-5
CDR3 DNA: TGTGCCAGCAGTAATAGCAATCAGCCCCAGCATTTT
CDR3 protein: CASSNSNQPQHF

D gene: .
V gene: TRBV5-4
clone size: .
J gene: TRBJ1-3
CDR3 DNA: TGTGCCAGCAGCTTGGGGGGATTAGCGGCTGGAAACACCATATATTTT
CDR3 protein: CASSLGGLAAGNTIYF

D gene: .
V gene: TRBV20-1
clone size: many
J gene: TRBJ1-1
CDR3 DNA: TGCAGTGCTCCCCCCCCGGGGGATCGGGGTACTGAAGCTTTCTTT
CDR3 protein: CSAPPPGDRGTEAFF

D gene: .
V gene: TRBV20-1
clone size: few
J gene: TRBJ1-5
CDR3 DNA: TGCAGTGCTACGACGGGCAATCAGCCCCAGCATTTT
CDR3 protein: CSATTGNQPQHF

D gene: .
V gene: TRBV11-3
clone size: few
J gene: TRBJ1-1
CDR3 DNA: TGTGCCAGCAGCTTAGATCCTGGCAGATGGAACACTGAAGCTTTCTTT
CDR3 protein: CASSLDPGRWNTEAFF

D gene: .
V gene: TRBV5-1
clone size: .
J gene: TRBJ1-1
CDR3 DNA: TGCGCCAGCAGCTCTACCCTGACCAGGAAGAACACTGAAGCTTTCTTT
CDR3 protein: CASSSTLTRKNTEAFF

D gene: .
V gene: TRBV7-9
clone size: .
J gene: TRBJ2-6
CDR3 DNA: TGTGCCAGCAGCTGGAGTTTCTCTGGGGCCAACGTCCTGACTTTC
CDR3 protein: CASSWSFSGANVLTF

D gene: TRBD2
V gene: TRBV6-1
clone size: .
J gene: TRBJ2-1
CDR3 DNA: TGTGCCAGCACCGGGACTAGCGGGAGGAGCTCCTACAATGAGCAGTTCTTC
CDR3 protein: CASTGTSGRSSYNEQFF

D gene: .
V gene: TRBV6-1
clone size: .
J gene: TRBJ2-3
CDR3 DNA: TGTGCCAGCAGCCTTGGACAGCCCCTCACAGATACGCAGTATTTT
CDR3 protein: CASSLGQPLTDTQYF

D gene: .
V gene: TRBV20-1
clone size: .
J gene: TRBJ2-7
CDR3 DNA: TGCAGTGCTAGAGATGGGACCGGAGGGGAGCAGTACTTC
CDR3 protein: CSARDGTGGEQYF

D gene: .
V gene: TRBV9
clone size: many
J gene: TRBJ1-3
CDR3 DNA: TGTGCCAGCAGCGTAGGACGGAAGACTGGAAACACCATATATTTT
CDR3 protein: CASSVGRKTGNTIYF

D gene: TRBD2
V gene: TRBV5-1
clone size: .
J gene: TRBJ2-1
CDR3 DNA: TGCGCCAGCAGCTTGTCGGGGTGGACTAGCGGGAGGGCCGCCAATGAGCAGTTCTTC
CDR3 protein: CASSLSGWTSGRAANEQFF

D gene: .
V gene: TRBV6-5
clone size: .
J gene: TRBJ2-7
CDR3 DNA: TGTGCCAGCAGTTACTCGAGGTCCGGGGGCGAGCAGTACTTC
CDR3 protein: CASSYSRSGGEQYF

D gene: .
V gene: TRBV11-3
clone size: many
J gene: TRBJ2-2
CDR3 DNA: TGTGCCAGCAGCTTAGATCCGAACACCGGGGAGCTGTTTTTT
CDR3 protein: CASSLDPNTGELFF

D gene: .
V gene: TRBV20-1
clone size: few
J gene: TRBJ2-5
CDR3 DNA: TGCAGTGCTAGAGGCGGGTCTTCAGAGACCCAGTACTTC
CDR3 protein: CSARGGSSETQYF

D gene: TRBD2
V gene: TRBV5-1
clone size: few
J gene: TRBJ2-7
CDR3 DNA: TGCGCCAGCAGCGCGACCGGACTAGCGGGGGCCTACGAGCAGTACTTC
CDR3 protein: CASSATGLAGAYEQYF

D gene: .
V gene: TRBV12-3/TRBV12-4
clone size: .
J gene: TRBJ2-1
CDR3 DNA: TGTGCCAGCAGTCAGAGTGTTTCACGATTCAATGAGCAGTTCTTC
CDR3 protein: CASSQSVSRFNEQFF

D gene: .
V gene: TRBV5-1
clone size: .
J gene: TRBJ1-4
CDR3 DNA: TGCGCCAGCAGCTTGAAGCCCCTAGCGGCTAATGAAAAACTGTTTTTT
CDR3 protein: CASSLKPLAANEKLFF

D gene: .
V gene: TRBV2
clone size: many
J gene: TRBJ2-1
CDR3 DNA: TGTGCCAGCAGGTCTGCGACAGCACCCTACAATGAGCAGTTCTTC
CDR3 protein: CASRSATAPYNEQFF

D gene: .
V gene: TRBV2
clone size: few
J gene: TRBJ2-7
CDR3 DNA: TGTGCCAGCACCGACAGTTCCTACGAGCAGTACTTC
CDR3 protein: CASTDSSYEQYF

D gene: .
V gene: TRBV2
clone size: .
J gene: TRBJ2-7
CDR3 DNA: TGTGCCAGCAGTAGCGAATCCACCGAGCAGTACTTC
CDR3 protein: CASSSESTEQYF

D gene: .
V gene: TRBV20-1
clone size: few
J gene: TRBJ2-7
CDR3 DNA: TGCAGTGCCAGTCAGGGTAACTCCTACGAGCAGTACTTC
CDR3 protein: CSASQGNSYEQYF

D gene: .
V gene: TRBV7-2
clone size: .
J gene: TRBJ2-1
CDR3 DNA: TGTGCCAGCAGCTCCGACTGGAACAATGAGCAGTTCTTC
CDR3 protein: CASSSDWNNEQFF

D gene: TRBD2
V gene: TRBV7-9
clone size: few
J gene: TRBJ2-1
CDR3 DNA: TGTGCCAGCAGCGTCGGGACTAGCGGGGGTAATGAGCAGTTCTTC
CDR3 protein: CASSVGTSGGNEQFF

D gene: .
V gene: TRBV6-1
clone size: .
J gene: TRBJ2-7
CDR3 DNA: TGTGCCAGCAGTGAATCGAGGGGCCTCGAGCAGTACTTC
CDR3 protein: CASSESRGLEQYF

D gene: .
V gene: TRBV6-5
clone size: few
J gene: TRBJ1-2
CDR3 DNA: TGTGCCAGCAGTTACTCGAAAGCCGTCCTGGGCTATGGCTACACCTTC
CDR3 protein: CASSYSKAVLGYGYTF

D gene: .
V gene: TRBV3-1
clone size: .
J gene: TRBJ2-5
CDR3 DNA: TGTGCCAGCAGCCCAAGCCAAACGGAGACCCAGTACTTC
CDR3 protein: CASSPSQTETQYF

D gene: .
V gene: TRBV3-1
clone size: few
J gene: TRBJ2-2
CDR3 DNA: TGTGCCAGCAGCCCCCCGGGGGCTACCGGGGAGCTGTTTTTT
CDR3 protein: CASSPPGATGELFF

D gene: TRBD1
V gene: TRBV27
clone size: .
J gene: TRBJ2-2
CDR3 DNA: TGTGCCAGCAGTTTCGACAGGGGCACCGGGGAGCTGTTTTTT
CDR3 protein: CASSFDRGTGELFF

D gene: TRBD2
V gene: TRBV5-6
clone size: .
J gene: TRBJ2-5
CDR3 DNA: TGTGCCAGCAGCTTGACTAGCGGGTACTTGACCCAGTACTTC
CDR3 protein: CASSLTSGYLTQYF

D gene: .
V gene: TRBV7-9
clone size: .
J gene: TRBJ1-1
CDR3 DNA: TGTGCCAGCAGCTTAGAAGGGAACCCAACGGCTTTCTTT
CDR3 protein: CASSLEGNPTAFF

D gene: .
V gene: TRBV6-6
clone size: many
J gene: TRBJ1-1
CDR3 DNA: TGTGCCGTGGGCAGGGGTAACACTGAAGCTTTCTTT
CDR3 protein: CAVGRGNTEAFF

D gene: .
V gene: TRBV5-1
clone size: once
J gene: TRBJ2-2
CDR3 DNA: TGCGCCAGCAGCATCCGGGGGCAGGCGAACACCGGGGAGCTGTTTTTT
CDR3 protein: CASSIRGQANTGELFF

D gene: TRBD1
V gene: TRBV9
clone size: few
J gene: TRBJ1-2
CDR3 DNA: TGTGCCAGCAGCCTTTCCGACAGGGGAAGCGGCTACACCTTC
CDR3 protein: CASSLSDRGSGYTF

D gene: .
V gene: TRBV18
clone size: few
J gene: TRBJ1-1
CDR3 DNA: TGTGCCAGCTCACCAAGTATCGACATCTTCACTGAAGCTTTCTTT
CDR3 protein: CASSPSIDIFTEAFF

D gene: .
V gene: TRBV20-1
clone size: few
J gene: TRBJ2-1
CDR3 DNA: TGCAGTGCTAGGCACCTCAGGGCAAGCTCCTACAATGAGCAGTTCTTC
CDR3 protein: CSARHLRASSYNEQFF

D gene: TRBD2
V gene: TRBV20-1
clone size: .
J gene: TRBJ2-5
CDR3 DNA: TGCAGTGCTAGGGTGGGAGGGCAGACCCAGTACTTC
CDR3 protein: CSARVGGQTQYF

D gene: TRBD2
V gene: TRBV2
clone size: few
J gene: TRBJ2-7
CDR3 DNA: TGTGCCAGCTCTCTAGACAGCGGGGGCGAGCAGTACTTC
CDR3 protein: CASSLDSGGEQYF

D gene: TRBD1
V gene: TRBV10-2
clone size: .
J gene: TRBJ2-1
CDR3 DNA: TGCGCCAGCGGTGGGACAGATTCCTCCTACAATGAGCAGTTCTTC
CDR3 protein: CASGGTDSSYNEQFF

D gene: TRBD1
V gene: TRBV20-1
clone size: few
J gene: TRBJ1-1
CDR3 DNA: TGCAGTGCTACCTATACCGGGACAGGGAACACTGAAGCTTTCTTT
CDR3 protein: CSATYTGTGNTEAFF

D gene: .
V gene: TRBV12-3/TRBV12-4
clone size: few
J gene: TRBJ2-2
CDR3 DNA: TGTGCCAGCAGTTTCCGGGCGGGCGTCGGGGAGCTGTTTTTT
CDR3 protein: CASSFRAGVGELFF

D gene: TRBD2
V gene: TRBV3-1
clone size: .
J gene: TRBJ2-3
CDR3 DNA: TGTGCCAGCAGCCATCGACTAGCGGGGGCCACGCAGTATTTT
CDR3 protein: CASSHRLAGATQYF

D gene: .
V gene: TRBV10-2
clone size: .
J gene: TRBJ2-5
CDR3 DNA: TGCGCCAGCAGTGAGTCCGTAGCGGTCGAGACCCAGTACTTC
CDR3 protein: CASSESVAVETQYF

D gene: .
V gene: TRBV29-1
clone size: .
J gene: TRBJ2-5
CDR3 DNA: TGCAGCGTGTGGTCCCCAGAGACCCAGTACTTC
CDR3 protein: CSVWSPETQYF

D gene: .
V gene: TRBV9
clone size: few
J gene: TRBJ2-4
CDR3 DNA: TGTGCCAGCAGCGTAGCTCCAGGGCTAGCCAAAAACATTCAGTACTTC
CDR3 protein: CASSVAPGLAKNIQYF

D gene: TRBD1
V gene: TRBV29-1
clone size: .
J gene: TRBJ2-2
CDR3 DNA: TGCAGCGTGGGACAGCATACGAACACCGGGGAGCTGTTTTTT
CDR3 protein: CSVGQHTNTGELFF

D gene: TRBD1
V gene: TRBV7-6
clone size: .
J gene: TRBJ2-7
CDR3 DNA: TGTGCCAGCAGCCCGGGACAGAAGGGTTACGAGCAGTACTTC
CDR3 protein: CASSPGQKGYEQYF

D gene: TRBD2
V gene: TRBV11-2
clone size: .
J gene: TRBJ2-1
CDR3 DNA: TGTGCCAGCAGCGCAATGGGACTAGCGGGGTTATCCTACAATGAGCAGTTCTTC
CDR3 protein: CASSAMGLAGLSYNEQFF

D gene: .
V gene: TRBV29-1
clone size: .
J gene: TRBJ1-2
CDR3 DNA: TGCAGCGGTGGCCTGGGGGGCTATGGCTACACCTTC
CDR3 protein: CSGGLGGYGYTF

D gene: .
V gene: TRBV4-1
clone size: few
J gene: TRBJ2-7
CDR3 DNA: TGCGCCAGCAGCCAAGAACTACAGTCCTACGAGCAGTACTTC
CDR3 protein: CASSQELQSYEQYF

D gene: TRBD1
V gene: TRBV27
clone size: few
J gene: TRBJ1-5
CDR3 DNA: TGTGCCAGCAGTTTCGGACATGACAGGGGCAATCAGCCCCAGCATTTT
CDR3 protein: CASSFGHDRGNQPQHF

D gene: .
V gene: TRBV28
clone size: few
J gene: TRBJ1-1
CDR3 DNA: TGTGCCAGCATAAAAGGGGGGCAGAACACTGAAGCTTTCTTT
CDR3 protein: CASIKGGQNTEAFF

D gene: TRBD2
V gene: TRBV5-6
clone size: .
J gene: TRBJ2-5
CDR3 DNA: TGTGCCAGCAGCCGAGGGAGGGCCGGGGGGGAGACCCAGTACTTC
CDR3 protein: CASSRGRAGGETQYF

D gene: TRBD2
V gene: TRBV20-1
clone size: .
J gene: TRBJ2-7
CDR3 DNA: TGCAGTGCTATTTTGCCTAGCGGGGGGGCCTACGAGCAGTACTTC
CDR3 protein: CSAILPSGGAYEQYF

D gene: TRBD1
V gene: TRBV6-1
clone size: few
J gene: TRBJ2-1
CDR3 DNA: TGTGCCAGCAGTGGGTTGGACAGGTATGCCTACAATGAGCAGTTCTTC
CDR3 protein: CASSGLDRYAYNEQFF

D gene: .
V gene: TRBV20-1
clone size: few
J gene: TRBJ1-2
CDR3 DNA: TGCAGTGCTAGCGGGGGCGTAGGCTATGGCTACACCTTC
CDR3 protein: CSASGGVGYGYTF

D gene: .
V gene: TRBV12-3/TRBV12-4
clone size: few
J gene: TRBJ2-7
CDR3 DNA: TGTGCCAGCAGTTTGGAGATTTCGGGGGAGCAGTACTTC
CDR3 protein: CASSLEISGEQYF

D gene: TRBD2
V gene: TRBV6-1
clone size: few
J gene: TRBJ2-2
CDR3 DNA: TGTGCCAGTACTAGCGGGAGATCAACCGGGGAGCTGTTTTTT
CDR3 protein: CASTSGRSTGELFF

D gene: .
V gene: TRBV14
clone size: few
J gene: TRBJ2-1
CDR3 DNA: TGTGCCAGCAGCCAAGGGAAAGGAAACAGAAGATACAATGAGCAGTTCTTC
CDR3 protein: CASSQGKGNRRYNEQFF

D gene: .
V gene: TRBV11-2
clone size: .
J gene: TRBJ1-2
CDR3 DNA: TGTGCCAGCAAGTGGGGGAACTATGGCTACACCTTC
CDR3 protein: CASKWGNYGYTF